The source of this TCR beta chain is a study of T cell responses to AZD1222 COVID-19 vaccine. Study details: Pooling was applied to second doses at about 4 or about 12 weeks. Broader study findings: The donor group comprised mostly white British people and more females; the analysis possibly underestimated clonal diversity.

Concerning this clone: Its target is unknown.

CDR3 length: 15 residues. Germline V CDR1 and CDR2: GTSNPN, SVGIG (reference sequence). The V end was cut by 2 bases, the J end by 1 base, with 15 bases between. TCRdb keeps only in-frame clones here, not all; method: immunoSEQ multiplex PCR. The table has approximately 170,000 clones, 80% to 95% seen once. The specimen comprised peripheral blood, sampled on day 0 of AZD1222 vaccination. The chain has TRBV30 and TRBJ2-7; D possibly corresponds to TRBD2 (7 bases). The clonotype was recovered from an adult in good health. The CDR3 loop reads CAWSFKGGRSYEQYF. As DNA, the CDR3 is TGTGCCTGGAGTTTTAAGGGGGGGAGGTCCTACGAGCAGTACTTC.